This T cell receptor beta chain was observed in a study of blood T cells in healthy people across ages. With a J-beta primer mix and a sample-barcoded 5' primer, a second PCR ran about 6 to 11 cycles. TCRdb itself ran the 5' RACE reads through MiXCR, one entry per CDR3 protein. The top ten clones hold about an eighth of a sample with approximately 1,000,000 distinct CDR3 sequences, about two fifths of them seen once. On this clonotype: A much larger clone lies one base from this, so it may be a read error.

The CDR3 is 13 residues long. The germline V gene has CDR1 MNHEY and CDR2 SMNVEV (reference sequence). V lost 7 bases to trimming and J lost 4 bases, with 12 bases between them. The chain recombines TRBV27 with TRBJ2-3; D remains unclear. Sequencing was performed on blood. The sequence was obtained from a man aged 18 to 35 in good health. Here the CDR3 DNA reads TGTGCCAGCAACTATCTTTTCGCAGATACGCAGTATTTT. This sequence encodes CASNYLFADTQYF.